This passage covers 27 T cell receptor beta chains from one sample sequenced in a study of shared clonotypes between healthy human individuals. Sequencing was performed with immunoSEQ multiplex PCR; in TCRdb, only in-frame clones are kept and a portion is missing. Of some 2,000,000 clones detected, around 95% appear once; the ten largest clones hold 0.13%. Sequencing was performed on naive CD4+ T cells sorted from blood. Documented subset: CD45RA+ positively selected. Every receptor here comes from a man aged 18 to 29 in good health.

The chain employs TRBV19 and TRBJ2-3; 7 nucleotides agree with TRBD1. With 5 bases clipped from V and 5 bases from J, the junction kept 13 bases outside the gene matches. Germline CDR1 reads LNHDA; CDR2 reads SQIVND (reference sequence). There are 16 residues in the CDR3. The CDR3 spells CASSGTGESRGDTQYF. The DNA of the CDR3 is TGTGCCAGTAGTGGCACAGGGGAGAGTCGAGGAGATACGCAGTATTTT.

This chain links TRBV29-1 with TRBJ1-2, with 8 bases identical to TRBD1. From germline, CDR1 is SQVTM and CDR2 ANQGSEA. CDR3 length: 14 residues. V shed 6 bases, J shed 2 bases, and the junction held 8 bases outside the gene matches. DNA of the CDR3: TGCAGCGTAGAAATGGGACAGGCCAACTATGGCTACACCTTC. As protein: CSVEMGQANYGYTF.

For this clone: Distinct nucleotide sequences in the sample also encode this CDR3. The CDR3: CASRPDSYEQYF. For the CDR3, the DNA is TGTGCCAGCAGACCCGACAGCTACGAGCAGTACTTC. The chain joins TRBV2 to TRBJ2-7; D is perhaps TRBD1 (5 bases). Germline CDR1 and CDR2: SNHLY and FYNNEI. The CDR3 has 12 residues. V was clipped by 6 bases and J by 3 bases, with 9 bases between them.

As for this clone: Other nucleotide sequences from this sample produce the same CDR3. The chain employs TRBV27 and TRBJ1-5; TRBD1 is a possible D gene (5 bases). The CDR3 is 13 residues long. The V and J ends lost 2 bases and 4 bases respectively, with 6 bases between them. Germline values: CDR1 MNHEY, CDR2 SMNVEV (reference sequence). The CDR3 loop reads CASSLQGNQPQHF. DNA of the CDR3: TGTGCCAGCAGTTTACAGGGTAATCAGCCCCAGCATTTT.

This chain joins TRBV4-1 and TRBJ1-4; D gene ambiguous. Trimming shortened V by 2 bases and J by 4 bases, and 8 bases separated the two germline ends. The V gene's germline CDR1 is MGHRA and CDR2 YSYEKL. The CDR3 covers 14 residues. The CDR3 loop reads CASSQFALNEKLFF. CDR3 coding DNA: TGCGCCAGCAGCCAATTCGCCCTTAATGAAAAACTGTTTTTT.

A remark on this clone: At one boundary the junction diverges from the germline segment, which might be a read error. This sequence joins TRBV7-7 and TRBJ2-5, with 7 positions matching TRBD2. The CDR3 extends over 19 amino acids. Germline CDR1 is SSHAT and CDR2 is FNYEAQ (reference sequence). The CDR3, as DNA: TGTGCTAGCAGCTTAGTAGTTCCGGGGGGAGCGGGGCCCCAAGAGACCCAGTACTTC. Protein product: CASSLVVPGGAGPQETQYF. Full variable domain (missing parts from reference TRBV7-7 and TRBJ2-5): GAGVSQSPRYKVTKRGQDVTLRCDPISSHATLYWYQQALGQGPEFLTYFNYEAQPDKSGLPSDRFSAERPEGSISTLTIQRTEQRDSAMYRCASSLVVPGGAGPQETQYFGPGTRLLVL.

V gene TRBV12-5 combines with J gene TRBJ2-7, with D unresolved. Germline loops: CDR1 LGHNT, CDR2 FRNRAP. V lost 3 bases and J lost 4, with 10 bases in between. The CDR3 is 13 residues long. This CDR3 reads CASGLTEIYEQYF. In DNA, the CDR3 is TGTGCTAGTGGTTTAACTGAGATTTACGAGCAGTACTTC.

With respect to this clone: Germline is not matched at one junction end, which may reflect a read error. This CDR3 reads CASSLPPRIPSNGYTF. The CDR3 region has the DNA TGTGCTAGCAGCTTACCTCCGCGAATCCCCTCAAACGGCTACACCTTC. The chain combines TRBV7-7 with TRBJ1-2; D gene uncertain. The CDR3 covers 16 residues. The germline CDR1 and CDR2 sequences are SSHAT and FNYEAQ (reference sequence). Full variable domain (outside the CDR3, taken from reference TRBV7-7 and TRBJ1-2): GAGVSQSPRYKVTKRGQDVTLRCDPISSHATLYWYQQALGQGPEFLTYFNYEAQPDKSGLPSDRFSAERPEGSISTLTIQRTEQRDSAMYRCASSLPPRIPSNGYTFGSGTRLTVV.

The genes are TRBV30 and TRBJ1-3; possible D gene TRBD1, 5 bases. The V end lost 4 bases, the J end lost 0 bases, and 7 bases lay between the germline ends. This CDR3 is 13 amino acids long. The germline CDR1 and CDR2 sequences are GTSNPN and SVGIG (reference sequence). The CDR3 DNA reads TGTGCCTGGATGGGGGACTCTGGAAACACCATATATTTT. It codes for CAWMGDSGNTIYF. The complete variable domain, with remaining parts taken from reference TRBV30 and TRBJ1-3, reads SQTIHQWPATLVQPVGSPLSLECTVEGTSNPNLYWYRQAAGRGLQLLFYSVGIGQISSEVPQNLSASRPQDRQFILSSKKLLLSDSGFYLCAWMGDSGNTIYFGEGSWLTVV.

The rearrangement uses TRBV7-6 and TRBJ1-3, with a weak D call TRBD1 (5 bases). The CDR3 contains 15 residues. V was clipped by 0 bases and J by 3 bases, with 9 bases between them. Germline assignment: CDR1 SGHVS and CDR2 FNYEAQ. In DNA, the CDR3 is TGTGCCAGCAGCTTAGCGGGGCCGGATGGAAACACCATATATTTT. Its translation is CASSLAGPDGNTIYF.

This sequence joins TRBV9 and TRBJ2-7; 10 nucleotides line up with TRBD2. CDR1 SGDLS and CDR2 YYNGEE come from the germline V gene. The CDR3 has 15 residues. V shed 0 bases, J shed 6 bases, and the junction held 6 bases outside the gene matches. The CDR3 sequence is CASSVGASGSSEQYF. CDR3 sequence (DNA): TGTGCCAGCAGCGTAGGGGCTAGCGGGAGTTCCGAGCAGTACTTC.

The table lists this clone with a count of one. The rearrangement uses TRBV2 and TRBJ2-7; 7 nucleotides match TRBD1. The junction had 9 bases not matched to a gene; V was cut back by 5 bases and J by 2 bases. CDR1 SNHLY and CDR2 FYNNEI come from the germline V gene. The CDR3 covers 15 residues. DNA for the CDR3: TGTGCCAGCAGTATAAACAGGGGACCCACCTACGAGCAGTACTTC. It codes for CASSINRGPTYEQYF. The full variable domain, with the rest looked up from reference TRBV2 and TRBJ2-7, is EPEVTQTPSHQVTQMGQEVILRCVPISNHLYFYWYRQILGQKVEFLVSFYNNEISEKSEIFDDQFSVERPDGSNFTLKIRSTKLEDSAMYFCASSINRGPTYEQYFGPGTRLTVT.

The chain is built from TRBV19 and TRBJ1-5; D gene ambiguous. Trimming pared 3 bases from V and 2 bases from J, leaving 11 bases between. Per germline, CDR1 LNHDA and CDR2 SQIVND (reference sequence). CDR3 length: 15 amino acids. The CDR3 DNA follows: TGTGCCAGTAGTATGGGCAGAATGGGCAATCAGCCCCAGCATTTT. Encoded protein: CASSMGRMGNQPQHF.

The chain has TRBV9 and TRBJ2-7; 9 bases are shared with TRBD1. The trim removed 4 bases at V and 0 bases at J, leaving 14 bases unmatched. CDR1 is SGDLS, CDR2 YYNGEE, per germline. This CDR3 comprises 18 residues. CDR3 residues: CASSPTGGLAVGSYEQYF. DNA for the CDR3: TGTGCCAGCAGCCCCACAGGGGGCCTAGCGGTTGGCTCCTACGAGCAGTACTTC.

The gene calls are TRBV7-6 and TRBJ2-5; weak D call: TRBD1 (6 bases). The germline V and J ends were trimmed by 7 bases and 1 base, with 13 bases remaining between them. The CDR3 totals 14 residues. Germline-derived CDR1 and CDR2 are SGHVS and FNYEAQ. The DNA of the CDR3 is TGTGCCAGCAACCACGGACAGTTCCAAGAGACCCAGTACTTC. Its translation is CASNHGQFQETQYF.

V gene TRBV6-5 combines with J gene TRBJ2-7; tentatively, D is TRBD1 (6 bases). Trimming removed 0 bases from V and 6 bases from J, with 15 bases in between. Germline V gives CDR1 MNHEY, CDR2 SVGAGI. The CDR3 is 15 residues long. In nucleotides, the CDR3 is TGTGCCAGCAGTTACTCGTCATCCAGGGGCGGCGAGCAGTACTTC. Amino acid sequence: CASSYSSSRGGEQYF.

The chain links TRBV7-9 to TRBJ2-7; no firm D call. The CDR3 has 14 amino acids. Looked up from germline, CDR1 is SEHNR and CDR2 is FQNEAQ (reference sequence). V was clipped by 1 base and J by 2 bases, with 9 bases between them. The CDR3 nucleotides are TGTGCCAGCAGCTTAGACTCCCACACCTACGAGCAGTACTTC. This codes for CASSLDSHTYEQYF.

This sequence joins TRBV5-1 and TRBJ2-3; D ambiguous. Germline lookup yields CDR1 SGHRS and CDR2 YFSETQ. CDR3 length equals 13 residues. The V and J ends lost 3 bases and 6 bases respectively, with 11 bases between them. In DNA, the CDR3 is TGCGCCAGCAGCTGGCGAAAGGCGGATACGCAGTATTTT. It translates to CASSWRKADTQYF.

This sequence joins TRBV2 and TRBJ2-3; D is uncertain. V lost 1 base, J lost 0 bases, and 8 bases lay in between. The CDR3 runs to 15 residues. The germline V gene has CDR1 SNHLY and CDR2 FYNNEI. CDR3 sequence (DNA): TGTGCCAGCAGTGAAGAAACAGCTAGCACAGATACGCAGTATTTT. Translating it yields CASSEETASTDTQYF.

The chain recombines TRBV19 with TRBJ1-2; 9 bases align to TRBD1. CDR1 is LNHDA, CDR2 SQIVND, per germline (reference sequence). CDR3 length equals 13 residues. V was pared by 5 bases and J by 6 bases, with 4 bases of the junction left unmatched. The CDR3 region is CASSDRGYDGYTF. DNA for the CDR3: TGTGCCAGTAGTGACAGGGGGTACGATGGCTACACCTTC. The full variable domain, in which reference TRBV19 and TRBJ1-2 provide the parts outside the CDR3, is DGGITQSPKYLFRKEGQNVTLSCEQNLNHDAMYWYRQDPGQGLRLIYYSQIVNDFQKGDIAEGYSVSREKKESFPLTVTSAQKNPTAFYLCASSDRGYDGYTFGSGTRLTVV.

The V and J genes are TRBV5-1 and TRBJ1-6, with 10 bases aligning to TRBD1. The CDR3 contains 16 residues. Trimming removed 0 bases from V and 8 bases from J; junction bases left unmatched: 5. The V gene's germline CDR1 is SGHRS and CDR2 YFSETQ. The CDR3 loop is CASSLAGTGVDSPLHF. The CDR3 DNA is TGCGCCAGCAGCTTGGCCGGGACAGGGGTAGATTCACCCCTCCACTTT.

The V and J genes are TRBV6-1 and TRBJ2-7; perhaps TRBD1 as D (6 bases). This CDR3 region has 13 residues. V dropped 7 bases and J dropped 0 bases, with 10 bases sitting between them. In germline, CDR1 is MNHNS, CDR2 SASEGT. CDR3 amino acids: CASNRQASYEQYF. CDR3 DNA sequence: TGTGCCAGCAACCGACAGGCCTCCTACGAGCAGTACTTC.

V is TRBV6-5 and J is TRBJ1-5, with D perhaps TRBD1 (5 bases). Germline values: CDR1 MNHEY, CDR2 SVGAGI. This CDR3 is built from 14 residues. V gave up 4 bases and J gave up 4 bases, with 11 bases separating them. This CDR3 is CASSSRDRNQPQHF. DNA for the CDR3: TGTGCCAGCAGTTCCAGGGACCGGAATCAGCCCCAGCATTTT.

The chain uses TRBV6-1 and TRBJ1-6; TRBD1 matches at 7 bases. J lost 2 bases, V lost 5 bases, and 3 bases had no gene match. There are 15 residues in the CDR3. Per germline, CDR1 MNHNS and CDR2 SASEGT. The CDR3 loop is CASSSGQAYNSPLHF. CDR3 in DNA: TGTGCCAGCAGTAGTGGACAGGCCTATAATTCACCCCTCCACTTT.

For this clone: Other nucleotide sequences in the sample specify the same CDR3. This sequence joins TRBV5-1 and TRBJ1-4; possibly TRBD1 for D (6 bases). Trimming left V 5 bases short and J 3 bases short, with 8 bases between. CDR3 length: 13 amino acids. Germline V gives CDR1 SGHRS, CDR2 YFSETQ. The CDR3 DNA reads TGCGCCAGCAGACAGGGCCCTAATGAAAAACTGTTTTTT. Translated: CASRQGPNEKLFF.

The chain has TRBV2 and TRBJ2-5; either TRBD1 or TRBD2 may fit D (5 bases each). The J call is uncertain, as TRBJ2-7 better fits the DNA end. CDR1 and CDR2 from the germline V gene are SNHLY and FYNNEI. The CDR3 totals 13 residues. Here the CDR3 reads CASSEQGVHEQYF. The CDR3 DNA is TGTGCCAGCAGTGAACAGGGAGTCCACGAGCAGTACTTC.

The genes are TRBV7-2 and TRBJ1-1; the D is unclear. The V end was cut by 0 bases, the J end by 6 bases, with 8 bases between. Germline CDR1 reads SGHTA; CDR2 reads FQGNSA. The CDR3 length is 13 residues. In nucleotides, the CDR3 is TGTGCCAGCAGCTTAGCAAGTATCCCTGAAGCTTTCTTT. Amino acids: CASSLASIPEAFF.